Listed here are 32 T cell receptor beta chains from one sample, sequenced in a study of T cell repertoires in cytomegalovirus infection. TCRdb re-called the reads with MiXCR, one entry per CDR3 protein. The data hold roughly 920,000 distinct CDR3 sequences, with 25% to 40% observed a single time. No antigen has been identified for these receptors. This sample comprised cultured CD8+ T cells from PBMCs, obtained from culture after CMV antigen stimulation. These receptors all stem from a human donor in good health (CMV status not recorded). Some clones in this sample may be carry-over from other donors' samples.

This chain joins TRBV7-3 and TRBJ2-1, with 10 bases identical to TRBD2. The trim removed 4 bases at V and 3 bases at J, leaving 3 bases unmatched. The CDR3 runs to 15 residues. CDR1 SGHTA and CDR2 FQGTGA come from the germline V gene. The CDR3 DNA follows: TGTGCCAGCAGCTATAGCGGGGGGCACTACAATGAGCAGTTCTTC. Protein sequence: CASSYSGGHYNEQFF.

The CDR3 DNA reads TGCGCCAGCAGCCCTCCTGGAGAACAGACCCAGTACTTC. Its protein is CASSPPGEQTQYF. V usage is TRBV4-1 and J usage is TRBJ2-5; D remains ambiguous. With 4 bases removed from V and 6 bases from J, the gap between germline ends came to 12 bases. Germline CDR1 and CDR2: MGHRA and YSYEKL. This CDR3 contains 13 residues.

The chain joins TRBV6-1 to TRBJ1-5; D gene uncertain. This CDR3 spans 16 amino acids. Germline V gene sequence: CDR1 MNHNS, CDR2 SASEGT. The ends were cut back, 1 base at V and 0 bases at J, with 10 bases in the middle. The CDR3: CASSEDEGYSNQPQHF. As DNA, the CDR3 is TGTGCCAGCAGTGAAGACGAGGGTTATAGCAATCAGCCCCAGCATTTT.

The chain carries TRBV7-8 and TRBJ2-2; no clear D. The CDR3 length is 14 residues. V gave up 6 bases and J gave up 2 bases, with 10 bases separating them. Looked up from germline, CDR1 is SGHVS and CDR2 is FQNEAQ. The CDR3: CASRRQINTGELFF. Written as DNA, the CDR3 is TGTGCCAGCAGAAGGCAGATAAACACCGGGGAGCTGTTTTTT.

In this sample, this clonotype turned up a few times. CDR3 bases: TGTGCCAGCAGACCCAGGACTAGCACAGATACGCAGTATTTT. Translated, it gives CASRPRTSTDTQYF. The rearrangement joins TRBV7-9 to TRBJ2-3, with a tentative D call TRBD2 (5 bases). This CDR3 comprises 14 residues. Per germline, CDR1 SEHNR and CDR2 FQNEAQ (reference sequence). V lost 6 bases and J 0 bases, leaving 10 bases between the germline ends.

This clonotype showed up just a few times. The J gene is TRBJ2-1, the V gene TRBV11-3, with 10 nucleotides matching TRBD1. The junction had 7 bases not matched to a gene; V was cut back by 4 bases and J by 4 bases. CDR1 SGHNT and CDR2 YENEEA come from the germline V gene. The CDR3 sequence is 16 residues long. CDR3 sequence: CASSSPVDRGYNEQFF. CDR3 coding DNA: TGTGCCAGCAGCTCGCCCGTGGACAGGGGGTACAATGAGCAGTTCTTC.

This clonotype was counted many times. The rearrangement uses TRBV5-5 and TRBJ2-1; TRBD1 matches 8 bases. Germline V gives CDR1 SGHKS, CDR2 YYEKEE (reference sequence). V lost 0 bases, J lost 2 bases, and 1 base stayed unmatched. The CDR3 totals 15 residues. For the CDR3, the DNA is TGTGCCAGCAGCTTGGGGACAGGGCCCTACAATGAGCAGTTCTTC. Its translation is CASSLGTGPYNEQFF. Based on the CDR3 plus reference TRBV5-5 and TRBJ2-1, the full variable domain is DAGVTQSPTHLIKTRGQQVTLRCSPISGHKSVSWYQQVLGQGPQFIFQYYEKEERGRGNFPDRFSARQFPNYSSELNVNALLLGDSALYLCASSLGTGPYNEQFFGPGTRLTVL.

A few counts support this clonotype. The rearrangement links TRBV7-6 to TRBJ1-1, with D perhaps matching TRBD1 (6 bases). Deletions cut 5 bases from V and 3 bases from J, with 16 bases between. Germline V gives CDR1 SGHVS, CDR2 FNYEAQ. CDR3 length: 15 amino acids. The CDR3, as DNA: TGTGCCAGCAGCCTAGGGGGGGGTCTGGACACTGAAGCTTTCTTT. It specifies CASSLGGGLDTEAFF.

This clonotype was counted many times. The genes are TRBV27 and TRBJ2-1; maybe TRBD2 (5 bases). The germline V gene has CDR1 MNHEY and CDR2 SMNVEV (reference sequence). The ends were cut back, 2 bases at V and 4 bases at J, with 9 bases in the middle. This CDR3 region has 14 residues. CDR3: CASSLSGPYNEQFF. DNA for the CDR3: TGTGCCAGCAGTTTAAGCGGACCGTACAATGAGCAGTTCTTC.

This clonotype was seen many times. This sequence joins TRBV6-6 and TRBJ2-1, with D perhaps TRBD1 (5 bases). CDR1 and CDR2 from the germline V gene are MNHNY and SVGAGI (reference sequence). Deletions cut 0 bases from V and 14 bases from J, with 20 bases between. CDR3 length: 15 residues. The CDR3 here is CASSYSSRAEIREFF. As DNA, the CDR3 is TGTGCCAGCAGTTACTCGTCCAGGGCGGAAATCAGGGAGTTCTTC.

The rearrangement joins TRBV6-5 to TRBJ1-2; 11 positions agree with TRBD1. The CDR3 loop spans 16 amino acids. CDR1 is MNHEY, CDR2 SVGAGI, per germline. V shed 4 bases and J 6 bases; nucleotides not matched to a gene: 10. CDR3 coding DNA: TGTGCCAGCAGTTCGAGCGCGGACAGGGGGCGAGATGGCTACACCTTC. Its translation: CASSSSADRGRDGYTF.

Only one count was recorded for this clonotype. The genes are TRBV7-3 and TRBJ2-5; D possibly corresponds to TRBD1 (5 bases). CDR3 length equals 15 residues. The germline V gene has CDR1 SGHTA and CDR2 FQGTGA. With 5 bases removed from V and 0 bases from J, the gap between germline ends came to 13 bases. The CDR3 sequence is CASSQTDSYQETQYF. The CDR3 bases are TGTGCCAGCAGCCAAACTGACAGCTACCAAGAGACCCAGTACTTC.

This clonotype was seen more than once but under ten times. The chain joins TRBV27 to TRBJ1-6; 10 positions agree with TRBD1. The CDR3 consists of 18 residues. Germline CDR1 MNHEY, CDR2 SMNVEV (reference sequence). The V segment lost 0 bases and the J segment 9 bases; nucleotides outside the gene matches: 11. CDR3 sequence: CASSLSGTGVSEFSPLHF. CDR3 coding DNA: TGTGCCAGCAGTTTATCTGGGACAGGGGTTTCGGAATTTTCACCCCTCCACTTT.

The chain employs TRBV25-1 and TRBJ2-5; D is unresolved. Trimming pared 2 bases from V and 3 bases from J, leaving 4 bases between. In germline, CDR1 is MGHDK, CDR2 SYGVNS. The CDR3 contains 12 residues. This CDR3 reads CASSEAEETQYF. The CDR3 bases are TGTGCCAGCAGTGAAGCCGAAGAGACCCAGTACTTC.

The chain employs TRBV5-6 and TRBJ2-7; 7 positions match TRBD1. J gave up 0 bases and V 0 bases, and 6 bases lay outside the gene matches. CDR1 is SGHDT, CDR2 YYEEEE, per germline. The CDR3 runs to 16 residues. CDR3 sequence: CASSLEGTAISYEQYF. The CDR3 coding sequence is TGTGCCAGCAGCTTGGAGGGGACAGCTATCTCCTACGAGCAGTACTTC.

This clonotype was found once. The chain links TRBV19 to TRBJ2-7; D possibly uses TRBD1 or TRBD2 (6 bases each). The V gene's germline CDR1 is LNHDA and CDR2 SQIVND (reference sequence). The CDR3 is made up of 13 amino acids. Trimming took 8 bases from V and 7 from J, leaving 18 bases between them. The CDR3 here is CASPKVGAGEQYV. For the CDR3, the DNA is TGTGCCAGTCCAAAGGTGGGGGCGGGGGAGCAGTACGTC.

The rearrangement links TRBV9 to TRBJ2-2, with D unresolved. V shed 6 bases and J shed 4 bases, with 13 bases lying between them. The length of the CDR3 is 14 residues. Germline CDR1 reads SGDLS; CDR2 reads YYNGEE. CDR3 in amino acids: CASTLSEGTGELFF. The CDR3 DNA sequence: TGTGCCAGCACCCTTTCGGAAGGCACCGGGGAGCTGTTTTTT.

This clonotype came up a few times. The V gene is TRBV7-6, the J gene TRBJ1-1, with 8 bases matching TRBD1. CDR3 length: 15 residues. Germline-derived CDR1 and CDR2 are SGHVS and FNYEAQ. Trimming took 6 bases from V and 8 from J; bases not matched to a gene: 14. This CDR3 reads CASSSGQGSHREAFF. CDR3 in DNA: TGTGCCAGCAGTTCCGGACAGGGCTCTCATAGGGAAGCTTTCTTT.

The CDR3 loop is CASSLALADDEQYF. DNA of the CDR3: TGTGCCAGCAGCTTGGCCCTAGCGGACGACGAGCAGTACTTC. The gene calls are TRBV5-4 and TRBJ2-7; TRBD2 aligns across 7 bases. The V and J ends lost 0 bases and 5 bases, in that order; junction bases with no gene match: 5. The CDR3 contains 14 residues. Per germline, CDR1 SGHNT and CDR2 YYREEE (reference sequence).

This clonotype occurred many times. V gene TRBV10-2 combines with J gene TRBJ1-5; D is unresolved. From germline, CDR1 is WSHSY and CDR2 SAAADI. This CDR3 has 13 amino acids. V gave up 5 bases and J gave up 7 bases, with 12 bases separating them. The CDR3 DNA sequence: TGCGCCAGCAGTAGCAGTACGGGCCAGCCCCAGCATTTT. This codes for CASSSSTGQPQHF.

V gene TRBV7-9 combines with J gene TRBJ1-1, with D possibly being TRBD1 (5 bases). Trimming cost V 1 base and J 0 bases, with 9 bases left between them. CDR3 length: 15 residues. The V gene's germline CDR1 is SEHNR and CDR2 FQNEAQ (reference sequence). CDR3 sequence reads: CASSLVAGLNTEAFF. CDR3 nucleotides: TGTGCCAGCAGCTTAGTGGCGGGACTGAACACTGAAGCTTTCTTT.

The chain links TRBV7-9 to TRBJ2-1; 10 bases are shared with TRBD1. The CDR3 sequence is 15 residues long. CDR1 and CDR2 (germline): SEHNR, FQNEAQ (reference sequence). Germline trimming cut 5 bases from V and 8 bases from J; bases unmatched to any gene: 9. The CDR3 here is CASSRPGQGLDEQFF. As DNA, the CDR3 is TGTGCCAGCAGCCGTCCGGGACAGGGGCTCGATGAGCAGTTCTTC.

The CDR3 is CASSPWTGGTNEKLFF. The CDR3 DNA sequence: TGTGCCAGCAGCCCCTGGACCGGGGGGACTAATGAAAAACTGTTTTTT. The chain recombines TRBV11-2 with TRBJ1-4; tentatively, D is TRBD1 (5 bases). This CDR3 comprises 16 residues. The V gene's germline CDR1 is SGHAT and CDR2 FQNNGV. V was clipped by 5 bases and J by 2 bases, with 15 bases between them. Together with reference TRBV11-2 and TRBJ1-4, the CDR3 gives the full variable domain: EAGVAQSPRYKIIEKRQSVAFWCNPISGHATLYWYQQILGQGPKLLIQFQNNGVVDDSQLPKDRFSAERLKGVDSTLKIQPAKLEDSAVYLCASSPWTGGTNEKLFFGSGTQLSVL.

This clonotype was detected a few times. This rearrangement joins TRBV11-1 to TRBJ2-1, with 8 bases lining up with TRBD2. Germline V gene sequence: CDR1 SGHAT, CDR2 FQDESV (reference sequence). This CDR3 is built from 19 residues. The junction had 17 bases not matched to a gene; V was cut back by 3 bases and J by 4 bases. CDR3 protein: CASSFLGLVAVPAYNEQFF. The DNA for the CDR3 is TGTGCCAGCAGCTTTTTGGGACTAGTAGCGGTCCCGGCTTACAATGAGCAGTTCTTC.

This clonotype has only a few counts. V is TRBV7-9 and J is TRBJ2-1, with 7 bases matching TRBD1. The CDR3 spans 14 residues. V was clipped by 5 bases and J by 5 bases; unmatched bases: 6. Germline V CDR1 and CDR2: SEHNR, FQNEAQ (reference sequence). The CDR3 sequence is CASSPKGQNNEQFF. CDR3 nucleotides: TGTGCCAGCAGCCCTAAGGGACAGAACAATGAGCAGTTCTTC.

A remark on this clonotype: The junction does not match germline at one end; this may be a read error. CDR3 protein: CASSLGQGQPRHF. Here the CDR3 DNA reads TGTGCCAGCAGCCTGGGACAGGGCCAGCCCCGGCATTTT. The gene calls are TRBV7-9 and TRBJ1-5; 9 positions agree with TRBD1. Germline V gene sequence: CDR1 SEHNR, CDR2 FQNEAQ (reference sequence). The CDR3 is 13 residues long.

The V and J genes are TRBV5-3 and TRBJ2-5, with 12 bases that match TRBD1. TRBV5-3 is an open reading frame, and its role is uncertain. After removal of 8 bases from V and 9 bases from J, the junction contained 8 bases not matched to a gene. This CDR3 is built from 13 residues. CDR3: CASSPGTGGSQYF. CDR3 nucleotides: TGTGCCAGCAGCCCAGGGACAGGGGGCTCCCAGTACTTC.

This clonotype appeared a few times. V gene TRBV19 combines with J gene TRBJ1-3; maybe TRBD1 (5 bases). Germline V lookup: CDR1 LNHDA, CDR2 SQIVND (reference sequence). The germline V and J ends were trimmed by 5 bases and 0 bases, with 14 bases remaining between them. The CDR3 extends over 16 amino acids. The CDR3 DNA is TGTGCCAGTAGTGCGGATCCAGGGATCTCTGGAAACACCATATATTTT. It yields the protein CASSADPGISGNTIYF.

This clonotype was detected a few times. The chain recombines TRBV20-1 with TRBJ1-1; the D gene is possibly TRBD1 (5 bases). V lost 4 bases, J lost 6 bases, and 12 bases lay in between. This CDR3 spans 12 amino acids. CDR1 is DFQATT and CDR2 is SNEGSKA in the germline V gene (reference sequence). This chain's CDR3 is CSATGMSAEAFF. CDR3 DNA: TGCAGTGCTACAGGGATGTCGGCTGAAGCTTTCTTT.

The chain joins TRBV11-2 to TRBJ2-1; the D is unclear. This CDR3 is built from 14 residues. CDR1 and CDR2 from the germline V gene are SGHAT and FQNNGV. The V gene lost 1 base and the J gene lost 6 bases, with 10 bases spanning the gap. For the CDR3, the DNA is TGTGCCAGCAGCTTAGTTCGGCGGTTCAATGAGCAGTTCTTC. It yields the protein CASSLVRRFNEQFF. Using reference TRBV11-2 and TRBJ2-1 for the parts outside the CDR3, the full variable domain is EAGVAQSPRYKIIEKRQSVAFWCNPISGHATLYWYQQILGQGPKLLIQFQNNGVVDDSQLPKDRFSAERLKGVDSTLKIQPAKLEDSAVYLCASSLVRRFNEQFFGPGTRLTVL.

At least ten counts were recorded for this clonotype. The chain recombines TRBV7-2 with TRBJ2-7, with D tentatively TRBD1 (5 bases). V was trimmed by 8 bases and J by 1 base, leaving 15 bases between them. The CDR3 runs 14 residues. Per the germline V gene, CDR1 is SGHTA and CDR2 is FQGNSA. In DNA form, the CDR3 reads TGTGCCAGCGTTCCTTGGCCAGGGTCCTACGAGCAGTACTTC. Translating it yields CASVPWPGSYEQYF.

The J gene is TRBJ2-7, the V gene TRBV27; possibly TRBD2 for D (5 bases). The CDR3 spans 13 residues. With 7 bases removed from V and 7 bases from J, the gap between germline ends came to 17 bases. Per germline, CDR1 MNHEY and CDR2 SMNVEV (reference sequence). DNA of the CDR3: TGTGCCAGCAATGCGGGCACGCGGAGGGAGCAGTACTTC. Its translation: CASNAGTRREQYF.